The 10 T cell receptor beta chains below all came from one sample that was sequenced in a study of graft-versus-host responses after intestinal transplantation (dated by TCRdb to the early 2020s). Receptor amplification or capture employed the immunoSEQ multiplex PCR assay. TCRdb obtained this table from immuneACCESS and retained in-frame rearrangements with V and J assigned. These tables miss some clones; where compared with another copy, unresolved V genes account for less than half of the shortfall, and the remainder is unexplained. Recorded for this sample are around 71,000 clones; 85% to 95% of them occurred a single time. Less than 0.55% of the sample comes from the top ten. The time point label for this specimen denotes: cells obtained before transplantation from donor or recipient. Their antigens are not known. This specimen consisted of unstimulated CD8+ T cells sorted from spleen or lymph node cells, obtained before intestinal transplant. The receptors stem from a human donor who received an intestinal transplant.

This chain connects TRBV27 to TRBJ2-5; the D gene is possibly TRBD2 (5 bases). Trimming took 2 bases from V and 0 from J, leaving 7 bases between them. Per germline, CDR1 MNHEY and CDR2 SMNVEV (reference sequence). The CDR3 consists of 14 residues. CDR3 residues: CASSLMGDQETQYF. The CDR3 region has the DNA TGTGCCAGCAGTTTAATGGGAGACCAAGAGACCCAGTACTTC.

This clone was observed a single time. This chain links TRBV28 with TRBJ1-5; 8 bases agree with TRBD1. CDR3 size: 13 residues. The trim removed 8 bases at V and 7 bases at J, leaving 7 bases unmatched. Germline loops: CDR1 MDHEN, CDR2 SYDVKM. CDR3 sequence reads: CASGFRGQQPQHF. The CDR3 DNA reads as TGTGCCAGCGGGTTCAGGGGGCAACAGCCCCAGCATTTT.

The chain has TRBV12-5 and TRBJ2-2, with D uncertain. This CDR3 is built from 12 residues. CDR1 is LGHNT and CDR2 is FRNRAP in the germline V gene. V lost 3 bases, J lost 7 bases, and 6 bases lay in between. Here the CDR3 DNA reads TGTGCTAGTGGTTTAGATGGCGGGGAGCTGTTTTTT. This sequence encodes CASGLDGGELFF. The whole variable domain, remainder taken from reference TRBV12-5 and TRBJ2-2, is DARVTQTPRHKVTEMGQEVTMRCQPILGHNTVFWYRQTMMQGLELLAYFRNRAPLDDSGMPKDRFSAEMPDATLATLKIQPSEPRDSAVYFCASGLDGGELFFGEGSRLTVL.

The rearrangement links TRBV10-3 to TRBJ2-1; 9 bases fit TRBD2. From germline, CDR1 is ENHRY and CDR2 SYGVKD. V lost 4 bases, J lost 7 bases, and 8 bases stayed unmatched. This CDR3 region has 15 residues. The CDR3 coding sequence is TGTGCCATCAGTGGATTAGCGGGAGAGAGGAATGAGCAGTTCTTC. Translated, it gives CAISGLAGERNEQFF.

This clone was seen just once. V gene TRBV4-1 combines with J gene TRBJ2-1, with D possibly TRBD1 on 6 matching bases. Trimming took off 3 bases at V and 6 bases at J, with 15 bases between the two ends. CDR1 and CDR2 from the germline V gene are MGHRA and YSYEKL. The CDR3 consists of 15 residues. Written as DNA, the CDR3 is TGCGCCAGCAGCCAGGCAATTCTACAGGGCAATGAGCAGTTCTTC. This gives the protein CASSQAILQGNEQFF.

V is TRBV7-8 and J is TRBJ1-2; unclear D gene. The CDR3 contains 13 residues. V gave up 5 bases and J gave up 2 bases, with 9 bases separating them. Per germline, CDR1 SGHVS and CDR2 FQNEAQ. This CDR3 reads CASSPMGNYGYTF. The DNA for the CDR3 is TGTGCCAGCAGCCCGATGGGGAACTATGGCTACACCTTC.

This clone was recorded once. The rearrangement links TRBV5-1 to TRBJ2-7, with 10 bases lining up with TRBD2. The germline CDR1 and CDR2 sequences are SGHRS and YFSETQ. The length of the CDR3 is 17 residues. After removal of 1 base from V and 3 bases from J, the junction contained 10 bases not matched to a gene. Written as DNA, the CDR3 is TGCGCCAGCAGCTTGTACACTAGCGGGGTGGGATACTACGAGCAGTACTTC. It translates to CASSLYTSGVGYYEQYF.

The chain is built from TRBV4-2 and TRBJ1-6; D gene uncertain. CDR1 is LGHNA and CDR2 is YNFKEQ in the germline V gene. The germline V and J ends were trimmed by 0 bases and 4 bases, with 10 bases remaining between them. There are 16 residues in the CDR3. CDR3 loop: CASSQDRADYNSPLHF. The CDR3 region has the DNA TGTGCCAGCAGCCAAGATCGGGCAGATTATAATTCACCCCTCCACTTT.

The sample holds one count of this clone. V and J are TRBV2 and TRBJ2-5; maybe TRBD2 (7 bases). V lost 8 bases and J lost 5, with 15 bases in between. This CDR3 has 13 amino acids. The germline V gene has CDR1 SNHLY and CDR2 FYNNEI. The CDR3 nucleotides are TGTGCCAGCCGGAGGGGGGGTATCGAGACCCAGTACTTC. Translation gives CASRRGGIETQYF.

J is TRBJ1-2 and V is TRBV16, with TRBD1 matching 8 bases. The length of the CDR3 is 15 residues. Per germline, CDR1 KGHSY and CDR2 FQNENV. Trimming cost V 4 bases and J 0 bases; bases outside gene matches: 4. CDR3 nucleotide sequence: TGTGCCAGCAGCCCGAGACAGGGGACTAACTATGGCTACACCTTC. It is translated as CASSPRQGTNYGYTF.